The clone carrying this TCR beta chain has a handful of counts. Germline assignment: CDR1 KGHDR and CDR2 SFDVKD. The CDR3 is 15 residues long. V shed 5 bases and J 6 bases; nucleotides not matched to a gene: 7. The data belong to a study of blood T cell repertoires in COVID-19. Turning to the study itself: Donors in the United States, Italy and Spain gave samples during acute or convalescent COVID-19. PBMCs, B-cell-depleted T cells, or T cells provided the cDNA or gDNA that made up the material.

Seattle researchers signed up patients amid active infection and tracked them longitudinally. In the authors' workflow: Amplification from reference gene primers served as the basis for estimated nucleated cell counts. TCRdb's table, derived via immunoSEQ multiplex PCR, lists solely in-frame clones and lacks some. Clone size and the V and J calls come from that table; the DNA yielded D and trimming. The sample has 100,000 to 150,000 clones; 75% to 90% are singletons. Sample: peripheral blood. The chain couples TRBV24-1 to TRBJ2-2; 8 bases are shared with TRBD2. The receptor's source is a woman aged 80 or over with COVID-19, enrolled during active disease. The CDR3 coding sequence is TGTGCCACCAGTGGCGGGACTAGGCGCCCCGGGGAGCTGTTTTTT. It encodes CATSGGTRRPGELFF.